The present TCR beta chain was sequenced within a study of blood T cell repertoires in COVID-19. The ends were cut back, 0 bases at V and 5 bases at J, with 11 bases in the middle. Germline V gene lookup returns CDR1 SGHRS and CDR2 YFSETQ. This CDR3 has 14 amino acids. Profiling relied on immunoSEQ multiplex PCR, and the TCRdb table lists in-frame clones only, not all of them. The table lists 300,000 to 350,000 clones, roughly 88% of them singletons. This rearrangement joins TRBV5-1 to TRBJ1-2; no reliable D call. The sequencing sample was made of PBMCs or T cells enriched from blood (not recorded which). This clonotype was sampled from a man aged 25-40 years who had recovered from COVID-19. CDR3 region: CASSLESTWYGYTF. CDR3 nucleotide sequence: TGCGCCAGCAGCTTGGAGAGTACGTGGTATGGCTACACCTTC.